The 24 T cell receptor beta chains listed next were all sequenced from one sample in a study of T-cell memory formation after mild COVID-19. TCRdb called the 5' RACE reads again in MiXCR, with one record for every CDR3 protein. The sample has about 44,000 distinct CDR3 sequences, about 7.1% seen once. Source material: PBMCs or a T cell subset sorted from them (not recorded which). These receptors were taken from a man between 18 and 35 years old who had mild COVID-19 (a few samples of this study predate the infection). Cell type and time point are not known.

This clonotype is labeled as medium-sized (0.01 to 0.1%). This CDR3 reads CASGGQNSGELFF. The CDR3 DNA reads as TGTGCCAGCGGGGGGCAAAACTCCGGGGAGCTGTTTTTT. The rearrangement joins TRBV7-6 to TRBJ2-2; D may be TRBD1 or TRBD2 (6 bases each). Germline V CDR1 and CDR2: SGHVS, FNYEAQ. This CDR3 spans 13 amino acids. Trimming removed 8 bases at V and 6 bases at J, with 13 bases between.

CDR3 amino acids: CASSYGQGRYQETQYF. The CDR3 DNA follows: TGTGCCAGCAGTTACGGGCAGGGACGTTACCAAGAGACCCAGTACTTC. This rearrangement joins TRBV6-6 to TRBJ2-5, with D perhaps assigned TRBD1 or TRBD2 (5 bases each). The CDR3 has 16 amino acids. Germline assignment: CDR1 MNHNY and CDR2 SVGAGI (reference sequence). The ends were cut back, 2 bases at V and 0 bases at J, with 13 bases in the middle.

This clonotype occurred a few times. The chain uses TRBV6-5 and TRBJ2-2; 9 positions agree with TRBD2. The V segment lost 1 base and the J segment 4 bases; nucleotides outside the gene matches: 13. Germline CDR1 reads MNHEY; CDR2 reads SVGAGI. The CDR3 consists of 19 residues. The CDR3 reads CASSYYLPSGVRVTGELFF. The CDR3 DNA sequence: TGTGCCAGCAGTTACTATCTTCCTAGCGGGGTCCGTGTCACCGGGGAGCTGTTTTTT.

This clonotype was counted ten times or more. V is TRBV24-1 and J is TRBJ2-3; 12 nucleotides match TRBD2. Germline V CDR1 and CDR2: KGHDR, SFDVKD. J was trimmed by 3 bases and V by 5 bases; bases with no gene match: 8. CDR3 length equals 17 residues. CDR3 loop: CATSGRGLAGRTDTQYF. Here the CDR3 DNA reads TGTGCCACCAGTGGAAGAGGACTAGCGGGGAGAACAGATACGCAGTATTTT.

In its sample, this clonotype was seen a few times. The chain combines TRBV20-1 with TRBJ2-5; no firm D call. The germline V and J ends were trimmed by 4 bases and 2 bases, with 2 bases remaining between them. The germline V gene has CDR1 DFQATT and CDR2 SNEGSKA (reference sequence). The CDR3 covers 10 residues. The CDR3 is CSATQETQYF. CDR3 bases: TGCAGTGCTACACAAGAGACCCAGTACTTC.

In its sample, this clonotype was seen a few times. The rearrangement links TRBV7-3 to TRBJ2-7; D tentatively fits TRBD1 or TRBD2 (6 bases each). Germline V gene sequence: CDR1 SGHTA, CDR2 FQGTGA. This CDR3 region has 17 residues. With 4 bases removed from V and 1 base from J, the gap between germline ends came to 20 bases. The DNA of the CDR3 is TGTGCCAGCAGCTCCTCAAATAGGGGGGTAGCTTCCTACGAGCAGTACGTC. Translating it yields CASSSSNRGVASYEQYV.

The gene calls are TRBV7-2 and TRBJ2-5, with TRBD1 identical over 11 bases. CDR3 length: 16 residues. Trimming at V came to 0 bases and at J to 5 bases, leaving 5 bases not matched to a gene. Germline loops: CDR1 SGHTA, CDR2 FQGNSA. The CDR3 is CASSLAADRGRETQYF. CDR3 DNA sequence: TGTGCCAGCAGCTTAGCCGCGGACAGGGGGCGTGAGACCCAGTACTTC.

This chain uses TRBV4-3 with TRBJ2-2, with TRBD2 matching over 7 bases. The CDR3 consists of 16 residues. The trim removed 3 bases at V and 0 bases at J, leaving 4 bases unmatched. The germline V gene encodes CDR1 LGHNA and CDR2 YSLEER. The CDR3 loop is CASSQTSPTNTGELFF. The CDR3, as DNA: TGCGCCAGCAGCCAGACTAGCCCAACGAACACCGGGGAGCTGTTTTTT.

This chain uses TRBV5-1 with TRBJ1-6; no clear D gene. CDR1 is SGHRS and CDR2 is YFSETQ in the germline V gene. Trimming pared 0 bases from V and 9 bases from J, leaving 13 bases between. The CDR3 sequence is 15 residues long. The CDR3 is CASSLELPGSSPLHF. The CDR3 region has the DNA TGCGCCAGCAGCTTGGAGCTCCCCGGGAGTTCACCCCTCCACTTT.

The CDR3, as DNA: TGTGCCAGCAGTTTGGGAGGGGATACGCAGTATTTT. This gives the protein CASSLGGDTQYF. V is TRBV28 and J is TRBJ2-3; 7 bases align to TRBD2. Unmatched junction bases numbered 0, after V lost 3 bases and J lost 6 bases. The CDR3 runs to 12 residues. CDR1 and CDR2 (germline): MDHEN, SYDVKM. Full variable domain (missing parts from reference TRBV28 and TRBJ2-3): DVKVTQSSRYLVKRTGEKVFLECVQDMDHENMFWYRQDPGLGLRLIYFSYDVKMKEKGDIPEGYSVSREKKERFSLILESASTNQTSMYLCASSLGGDTQYFGPGTRLTVL.

This clonotype was counted a few times. The chain employs TRBV12-5 and TRBJ1-1; unclear D gene. Germline V gene data show CDR1 as LGHNT and CDR2 as FRNRAP. There are 14 residues in the CDR3. With 2 bases removed from V and 5 bases from J, the gap between germline ends came to 12 bases. The CDR3 nucleotides are TGTGCTAGTGGTTTGATCCCCGACGGAACTGAAGCTTTCTTT. This gives the protein CASGLIPDGTEAFF.

V usage is TRBV5-1 and J usage is TRBJ2-3, with 11 bases fitting TRBD1. The CDR3 consists of 17 residues. After removal of 4 bases from V and 4 bases from J, the junction contained 11 bases not matched to a gene. Germline-derived CDR1 and CDR2 are SGHRS and YFSETQ. Here the CDR3 DNA reads TGCGCCAGCAGCATCCAACCTCCGGGACAGGGGGCAGATACGCAGTATTTT. Its translation is CASSIQPPGQGADTQYF. Using reference TRBV5-1 and TRBJ2-3 for the parts outside the CDR3, the full variable domain is KAGVTQTPRYLIKTRGQQVTLSCSPISGHRSVSWYQQTPGQGLQFLFEYFSETQRNKGNFPGRFSGRQFSNSRSEMNVSTLELGDSALYLCASSIQPPGQGADTQYFGPGTRLTVL.

The rearrangement links TRBV3-1 to TRBJ2-5, with TRBD2 as a possible D gene (7 bases). Between the trimmed V and J ends, which lost 4 bases and 1 base, there was a span of 22 bases. This CDR3 region has 18 residues. In germline, CDR1 is LGHDT, CDR2 YNNKEL (reference sequence). CDR3 in DNA: TGTGCCAGCAGCCGGCGGGGGCCGGGGGGCCCCTCCCAAGAGACCCAGTACTTC. Protein sequence: CASSRRGPGGPSQETQYF.

Many counts were recorded for this clonotype. V is TRBV6-6 and J is TRBJ1-1, with 8 bases matching TRBD1. V trimming: 5 bases; J trimming: 1 base; junction bases outside the gene matches: 9. This CDR3 spans 16 amino acids. Germline loops: CDR1 MNHNY, CDR2 SVGAGI (reference sequence). CDR3 protein: CASSPPTGDGNTEAFF. Here the CDR3 DNA reads TGTGCCAGCAGTCCCCCGACAGGGGATGGGAACACTGAAGCTTTCTTT.

This clonotype has a handful of counts. The gene calls are TRBV12-3 or TRBV12-4 and TRBJ2-3, with 9 bases matching TRBD2. The CDR3 sequence is 15 residues long. Losses at the gene ends were 2 bases for V and 1 base for J; bases not matched to a gene: 1. CDR3 region: CASSLIAGGTDTQYF. In DNA, the CDR3 is TGTGCCAGCAGTTTAATAGCGGGGGGCACAGATACGCAGTATTTT.

The chain links TRBV20-1 to TRBJ2-3; 8 bases fit TRBD2. Germline CDR1 reads DFQATT; CDR2 reads SNEGSKA (reference sequence). The CDR3 is 13 residues long. After removal of 6 bases from V and 4 bases from J, the junction contained 6 bases not matched to a gene. The CDR3 loop is CSASGGIADTQYF. The CDR3 nucleotides read TGCAGTGCATCGGGGGGGATCGCAGATACGCAGTATTTT.

The chain joins TRBV6-2 or TRBV6-3 to TRBJ2-1, with 10 bases that match TRBD1. CDR1 and CDR2 from the germline V gene are MNHEY and SVGEGT. J was trimmed by 8 bases and V by 5 bases; bases with no gene match: 12. The CDR3 has 16 amino acids. CDR3 in amino acids: CASSTRDRGLLDEQFF. The CDR3, as DNA: TGTGCCAGCAGTACAAGAGACAGGGGGCTTTTGGATGAGCAGTTCTTC.

The chain recombines TRBV5-1 with TRBJ1-2; 8 bases are a match to TRBD1. The CDR3 totals 15 residues. The germline gives CDR1 SGHRS, CDR2 YFSETQ. With V trimmed by 4 bases and J by 1 base, 6 bases remained unmatched. Here the CDR3 reads CASSEMTGVNYGYTF. In DNA form, the CDR3 reads TGCGCCAGCAGCGAAATGACAGGGGTTAACTATGGCTACACCTTC.

This clonotype was observed a handful of times. The chain carries TRBV9 and TRBJ2-3; D is undetermined. The CDR3 loop spans 12 amino acids. Germline CDR1 and CDR2: SGDLS and YYNGEE. V was shortened by 2 bases and J by 6 bases, with 7 bases between the two germline ends. CDR3 in DNA: TGTGCCAGCAGCGTCTTTTGGGATACGCAGTATTTT. Protein product: CASSVFWDTQYF.

This clonotype was seen only a few times. V is TRBV19 and J is TRBJ2-7, with no clear D. The CDR3 runs to 13 residues. V shed 3 bases and J shed 2 bases, with 8 bases lying between them. The V gene's germline CDR1 is LNHDA and CDR2 SQIVND (reference sequence). In DNA form, the CDR3 reads TGTGCCAGTAGTATGGGTCACCCCTACGAGCAGTACTTC. This codes for CASSMGHPYEQYF.

This clonotype was seen many times. The V and J genes are TRBV5-1 and TRBJ2-1, with D possibly being TRBD2 (6 bases). V was clipped by 4 bases and J by 0 bases, with 14 bases between them. CDR1 is SGHRS and CDR2 is YFSETQ in the germline V gene. The CDR3 has 16 amino acids. Here the CDR3 reads CASSPGTLSSYNEQFF. In nucleotides, the CDR3 is TGCGCCAGCAGCCCCGGGACTCTCAGCTCCTACAATGAGCAGTTCTTC.

This clonotype was recorded a few times. V gene TRBV7-2 combines with J gene TRBJ2-3, with TRBD2 matching over 11 bases. CDR3 length: 16 residues. The germline V gene has CDR1 SGHTA and CDR2 FQGNSA. V was pared by 5 bases and J by 5 bases, with 9 bases of the junction left unmatched. In nucleotides, the CDR3 is TGTGCCAGCAGCCCCCGACTAGCGGGGTCCGGAGATACGCAGTATTTT. Translating it yields CASSPRLAGSGDTQYF.

This clonotype was seen only a few times. The chain carries TRBV24-1 and TRBJ2-5, with D possibly matching TRBD2 (5 bases). The germline CDR1 and CDR2 sequences are KGHDR and SFDVKD. CDR3 length equals 14 residues. Trimming took 2 bases from V and 5 from J, leaving 11 bases between them. DNA for the CDR3: TGTGCCACCAGTGATTCCTCAGCGGCGGAGACCCAGTACTTC. This sequence encodes CATSDSSAAETQYF.

There are a few counts of this clonotype. The gene calls are TRBV2 and TRBJ2-7, with 7 bases identical to TRBD1. CDR1 and CDR2 from the germline V gene are SNHLY and FYNNEI. CDR3 length: 14 residues. J gave up 8 bases and V 6 bases, and 13 bases lay outside the gene matches. CDR3 DNA sequence: TGTGCCAGCAGCCTAGACAGGGATCTTAAAAAGCAGTACTTC. It codes for CASSLDRDLKKQYF.